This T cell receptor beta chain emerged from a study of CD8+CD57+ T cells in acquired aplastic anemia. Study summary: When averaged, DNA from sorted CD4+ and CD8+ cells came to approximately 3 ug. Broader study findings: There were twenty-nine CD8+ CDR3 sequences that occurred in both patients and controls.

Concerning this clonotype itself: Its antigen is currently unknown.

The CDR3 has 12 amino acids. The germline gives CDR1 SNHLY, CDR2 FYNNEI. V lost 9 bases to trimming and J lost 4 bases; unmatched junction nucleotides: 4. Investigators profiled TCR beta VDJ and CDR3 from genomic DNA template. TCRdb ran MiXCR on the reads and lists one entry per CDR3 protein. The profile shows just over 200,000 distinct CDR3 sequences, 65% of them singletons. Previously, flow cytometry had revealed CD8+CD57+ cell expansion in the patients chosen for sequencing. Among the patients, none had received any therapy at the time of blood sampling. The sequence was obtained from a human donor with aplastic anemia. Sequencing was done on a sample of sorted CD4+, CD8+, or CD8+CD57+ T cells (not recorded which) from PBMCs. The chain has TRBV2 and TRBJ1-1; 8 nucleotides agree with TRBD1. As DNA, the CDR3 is TGTGCCAGAGGAACAGGGGGCACTGAAGCTTTCTTT. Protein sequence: CARGTGGTEAFF.